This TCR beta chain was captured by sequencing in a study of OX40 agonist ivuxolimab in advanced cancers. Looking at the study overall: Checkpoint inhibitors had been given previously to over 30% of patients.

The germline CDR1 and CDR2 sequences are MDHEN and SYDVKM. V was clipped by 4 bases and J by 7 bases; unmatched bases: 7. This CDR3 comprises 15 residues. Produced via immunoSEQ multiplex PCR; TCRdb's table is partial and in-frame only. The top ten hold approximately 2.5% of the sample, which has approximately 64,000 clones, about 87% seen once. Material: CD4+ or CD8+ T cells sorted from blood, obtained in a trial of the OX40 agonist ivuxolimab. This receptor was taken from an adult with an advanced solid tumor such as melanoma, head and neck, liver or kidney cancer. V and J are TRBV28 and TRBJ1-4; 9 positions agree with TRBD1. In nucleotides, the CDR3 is TGTGCCAGCAGTTCTCCCGGGACAGGGAGTGAAAAACTGTTTTTT. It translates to CASSSPGTGSEKLFF.